The 32 T cell receptor beta chains in this list originate from one sample, sequenced in a study of OX40 agonist ivuxolimab in advanced cancers. Clones were read by immunoSEQ multiplex PCR, and TCRdb kept only the in-frame ones, dropping some. Among tens of thousands of clones listed, roughly 84% were seen once. The sequenced sample was CD4+ or CD8+ T cells sorted from blood, obtained in a trial of the OX40 agonist ivuxolimab. Receptor source: an adult with an advanced solid tumor such as melanoma, head and neck, liver or kidney cancer.

In nucleotides, the CDR3 is TGTGCCAGCAGTGAAATGAAGCGGGAAGGAGAGACCCAGTACTTC. Translation: CASSEMKREGETQYF. The rearrangement uses TRBV25-1 and TRBJ2-5; 7 nucleotides agree with TRBD2. The CDR3 is 15 residues long. Germline assignment: CDR1 MGHDK and CDR2 SYGVNS. V shed 2 bases, J shed 4 bases, and the junction held 7 bases outside the gene matches.

At least ten counts were recorded for this clone. V gene TRBV28 combines with J gene TRBJ2-7; 10 nucleotides line up with TRBD1. The germline V gene has CDR1 MDHEN and CDR2 SYDVKM. V lost 8 bases, J lost 2 bases, and 9 bases stayed unmatched. CDR3 size: 15 residues. Written as DNA, the CDR3 is TGTGCCAGCTGGGCAACCGGGACAGGGGCCTACGAGCAGTACTTC. It encodes CASWATGTGAYEQYF.

This chain uses TRBV5-1 with TRBJ2-5; 7 bases are a match to TRBD1. Looked up from germline, CDR1 is SGHRS and CDR2 is YFSETQ. The CDR3 loop spans 13 amino acids. V gave up 4 bases and J gave up 5 bases; unmatched junction bases: 5. The CDR3 protein is CASSRGTDETQYF. Written as DNA, the CDR3 is TGCGCCAGCAGCCGAGGGACAGATGAGACCCAGTACTTC. The full variable domain, completed using reference TRBV5-1 and TRBJ2-5, is KAGVTQTPRYLIKTRGQQVTLSCSPISGHRSVSWYQQTPGQGLQFLFEYFSETQRNKGNFPGRFSGRQFSNSRSEMNVSTLELGDSALYLCASSRGTDETQYFGPGTRLLVL.

The chain employs TRBV10-2 and TRBJ2-4; a possible D gene is TRBD2 (5 bases). V was cut by 2 bases and J by 9 bases, with 11 bases left in between. The CDR3 covers 13 residues. Germline V CDR1 and CDR2: WSHSY, SAAADI. CDR3 sequence reads: CASSETAEGIQYF. CDR3 nucleotide sequence: TGCGCCAGCAGTGAGACCGCTGAGGGCATTCAGTACTTC.

V gene TRBV7-2 combines with J gene TRBJ2-1; TRBD2 agrees at 11 bases. This CDR3 comprises 16 residues. Germline trimming cut 4 bases from V and 4 bases from J; bases unmatched to any gene: 6. Germline V lookup: CDR1 SGHTA, CDR2 FQGNSA. The CDR3 nucleotides are TGTGCCAGCAGCTCGGAGGGACTAGCGGTGTACAATGAGCAGTTCTTC. Its translation: CASSSEGLAVYNEQFF.

The chain links TRBV7-8 to TRBJ1-5; 7 bases agree with TRBD1. V gave up 1 base and J gave up 1 base; unmatched junction bases: 10. This CDR3 contains 18 residues. Germline CDR1 and CDR2: SGHVS and FQNEAQ. The CDR3 loop is CASSLEGGGGLSNQPQHF. The CDR3 DNA reads as TGTGCCAGCAGCTTAGAGGGAGGGGGCGGGTTGAGCAATCAGCCCCAGCATTTT. The whole variable domain, filled in from reference TRBV7-8 and TRBJ1-5, reads GAGVSQSPRYKVAKRGQDVALRCDPISGHVSLFWYQQALGQGPEFLTYFQNEAQLDKSGLPSDRFFAERPEGSVSTLKIQRTQQEDSAVYLCASSLEGGGGLSNQPQHFGDGTRLSIL.

This chain uses TRBV5-1 with TRBJ2-1, with a tentative D call TRBD2 (5 bases). V was shortened by 3 bases and J by 1 base, with 14 bases between the two germline ends. CDR3 size: 16 residues. The V gene's germline CDR1 is SGHRS and CDR2 YFSETQ. The CDR3 nucleotides are TGCGCCAGCAGCTCCGGCCTCGTAGCGTCCTACAATGAGCAGTTCTTC. The encoded protein is CASSSGLVASYNEQFF.

This clone was counted a few times. This rearrangement joins TRBV18 to TRBJ1-1, with D uncertain. The CDR3 length is 12 residues. Trimming pared 1 base from V and 7 bases from J, leaving 7 bases between. Germline V gene lookup returns CDR1 KGHSH and CDR2 LQKENI. The CDR3 DNA is TGTGCCAGCTCACCACGGCGGGGTGAAGCTTTCTTT. Translating it yields CASSPRRGEAFF.

In DNA, the CDR3 is TGTGCCAGCAGTTTATCCGCACGGGGCGGTACGCAGTATTTT. As protein: CASSLSARGGTQYF. J is TRBJ2-3 and V is TRBV28, with D perhaps TRBD1 or TRBD2 (5 bases each). The ends were cut back, 1 base at V and 8 bases at J, with 13 bases in the middle. The germline V gene has CDR1 MDHEN and CDR2 SYDVKM. The CDR3 length is 14 residues.

V and J are TRBV2 and TRBJ2-3; D is uncertain. V was pared by 11 bases and J by 1 base, with 13 bases between. Germline V gene lookup returns CDR1 SNHLY and CDR2 FYNNEI. This CDR3 comprises 13 residues. CDR3 DNA: TGTGCCTCCCGCCGGCTTGGCACAGATACGCAGTATTTT. Translating it yields CASRRLGTDTQYF.

Only one count was recorded for this clone. One end of the junction does not line up with germline, which may come from a read error. This chain connects TRBV23-1 to TRBJ1-1, with D possibly matching TRBD1 (5 bases). TRBV23-1 carries the ORF label, with uncertain function. The CDR3 has 18 residues. The CDR3 coding sequence is TGCGCCAGTAGTCGAGGTGTAATGTCAGGGCACCTGAACACTGAAGCTTTCTTT. It yields the protein CASSRGVMSGHLNTEAFF.

J is TRBJ2-1 and V is TRBV11-3; a weak D match, TRBD2 (5 bases). The CDR3 consists of 16 residues. The germline gives CDR1 SGHNT, CDR2 YENEEA. Trimming stripped 5 bases from V and 4 bases from J, with 18 bases between. CDR3 loop: CASSPLAGVGYNEQFF. CDR3 bases: TGTGCCAGCAGCCCCCTAGCCGGGGTAGGGTACAATGAGCAGTTCTTC.

The CDR3 is CASSQGDRGMANYGYTF. In DNA form, the CDR3 reads TGTGCCAGCAGCCAAGGGGACAGGGGAATGGCTAACTATGGCTACACCTTC. The gene calls are TRBV4-2 and TRBJ1-2; TRBD1 matches 10 bases. Germline V gene sequence: CDR1 LGHNA, CDR2 YNFKEQ. The CDR3 is made up of 17 amino acids. V trimming: 1 base; J trimming: 0 bases; junction bases outside the gene matches: 5.

The rearrangement uses TRBV7-2 and TRBJ2-3; D tentatively fits TRBD1 or TRBD2 (5 bases each). Trimming shortened V by 5 bases and J by 6 bases, and 18 bases separated the two germline ends. Per germline, CDR1 SGHTA and CDR2 FQGNSA. CDR3 length: 15 amino acids. CDR3 in DNA: TGTGCCAGCAGCCAGAACTGGGGGTCGGGGGATACGCAGTATTTT. Protein sequence: CASSQNWGSGDTQYF.

This clone was counted a few times. The chain has TRBV5-6 and TRBJ1-2, with TRBD1 as a possible D gene (5 bases). The V gene's germline CDR1 is SGHDT and CDR2 YYEEEE. Deletions cut 4 bases from V and 4 bases from J, with 11 bases between. The length of the CDR3 is 13 residues. The CDR3 loop is CASSVTETYGYTF. The CDR3 region has the DNA TGTGCCAGCAGCGTGACAGAGACCTATGGCTACACCTTC.

The V call is TRBV10-1, the J call TRBJ2-4, with 7 nucleotides matching TRBD2. Germline V lookup: CDR1 WNHNN, CDR2 SYGVQD (reference sequence). After removal of 3 bases from V and 2 bases from J, the junction contained 4 bases not matched to a gene. The CDR3 sequence is 15 residues long. The CDR3 sequence is CASSDPRGSKNIQYF. The CDR3 DNA reads as TGCGCCAGCAGTGACCCGCGGGGGTCCAAAAACATTCAGTACTTC.

V and J are TRBV7-2 and TRBJ2-5; the match to TRBD1 covers 11 bases. CDR1 is SGHTA and CDR2 is FQGNSA in the germline V gene. J lost 5 bases, V lost 4 bases, and 6 bases had no gene match. The CDR3 consists of 15 residues. CDR3 loop: CASSSRTGGRETQYF. CDR3 coding DNA: TGTGCCAGCAGCTCTCGGACAGGGGGCAGGGAGACCCAGTACTTC.

This clone was recorded a few times. The gene calls are TRBV7-6 and TRBJ1-2; 7 bases match TRBD1. The V gene end was trimmed by 1 base and the J gene end by 2 bases; junction bases not matched to a gene: 1. Germline CDR1 reads SGHVS; CDR2 reads FNYEAQ. The CDR3 runs to 14 residues. As DNA, the CDR3 is TGTGCCAGCAGCTTAGACAGGGGCAACTATGGCTACACCTTC. Protein sequence: CASSLDRGNYGYTF.

The chain uses TRBV15 and TRBJ1-2; D remains unclear. Germline CDR1 and CDR2: LNHNV and YYDKDF (reference sequence). The CDR3 has 13 residues. V was shortened by 4 bases and J by 0 bases, with 6 bases between the two germline ends. The CDR3 loop reads CATSKLPNYGYTF. CDR3 sequence (DNA): TGTGCCACCAGCAAACTACCTAACTATGGCTACACCTTC.

The CDR3 DNA follows: TGTGCCAGCAGCTTAGGCCGGGACCTCCGCTATGGCTACACCTTC. Translating gives CASSLGRDLRYGYTF. J is TRBJ1-2 and V is TRBV7-8, with D tentatively TRBD1 (5 bases). The CDR3 sequence is 15 residues long. Germline CDR1 SGHVS, CDR2 FQNEAQ. Trimming left V 1 base short and J 4 bases short, with 13 bases between.

This clone was recorded only once. This rearrangement joins TRBV27 to TRBJ1-4; 7 bases map to TRBD1. J was trimmed by 7 bases and V by 1 base; bases with no gene match: 12. The CDR3 runs 17 residues. CDR1 is MNHEY and CDR2 is SMNVEV in the germline V gene (reference sequence). Here the CDR3 reads CASSLYGGGGHREKLFF. The CDR3 DNA is TGTGCCAGCAGTTTATATGGAGGGGGCGGACATCGTGAAAAACTGTTTTTT.

In DNA form, the CDR3 reads TGTGCCAGCAGCTCCTTCAAGGGACAGGCCTACGAGCAGTACGTC. Protein sequence: CASSSFKGQAYEQYV. The chain links TRBV11-2 to TRBJ2-7, with 8 bases identical to TRBD1. The length of the CDR3 is 15 residues. Trimming removed 4 bases from V and 2 bases from J; junction bases left unmatched: 7. In germline, CDR1 is SGHAT, CDR2 FQNNGV.

CDR3 region: CASSPPGDNEQFF. In DNA form, the CDR3 reads TGTGCCAGCAGCCCTCCCGGCGACAATGAGCAGTTCTTC. This chain links TRBV7-3 with TRBJ2-1; D is unresolved. In germline, CDR1 is SGHTA, CDR2 FQGTGA. This CDR3 contains 13 residues. Trimming left V 5 bases short and J 5 bases short, with 10 bases between.

For the CDR3, the DNA is TGTGCCAGCAGTTACCGGTCTTGGGGGTTCGAGCAGTACGTC. It codes for CASSYRSWGFEQYV. This chain links TRBV6-5 with TRBJ2-7; D tentatively reads TRBD1 or TRBD2 (5 bases each). The CDR3 covers 14 residues. The germline CDR1 and CDR2 sequences are MNHEY and SVGAGI. The ends were cut back, 2 bases at V and 6 bases at J, with 14 bases in the middle.

The chain uses TRBV5-5 and TRBJ1-1; the D is unclear. Germline values: CDR1 SGHKS, CDR2 YYEKEE (reference sequence). The CDR3 spans 13 residues. V lost 2 bases to trimming and J lost 7 bases, with 12 bases between them. The CDR3 loop reads CASSFLRKVEAFF. DNA of the CDR3: TGTGCCAGCAGCTTCCTTAGGAAGGTTGAAGCTTTCTTT.

The rearrangement joins TRBV7-2 to TRBJ2-2; no reliable D call. CDR1 and CDR2 (germline): SGHTA, FQGNSA. The ends were cut back, 2 bases at V and 1 base at J, with 5 bases in the middle. The CDR3 covers 14 residues. CDR3 DNA: TGTGCCAGCAGCTTAATGGTGAACACCGGGGAGCTGTTTTTT. Its translation: CASSLMVNTGELFF.

The gene calls are TRBV7-9 and TRBJ2-7; 10 bases map to TRBD1. J lost 5 bases, V lost 5 bases, and 9 bases had no gene match. The CDR3 covers 15 residues. Germline loops: CDR1 SEHNR, CDR2 FQNEAQ (reference sequence). The CDR3 loop is CASSEGTGAFDEQYF. For the CDR3, the DNA is TGTGCCAGCAGCGAAGGGACAGGGGCGTTCGACGAGCAGTACTTC.

The genes are TRBV7-9 and TRBJ1-5; TRBD1 matches 9 bases. Germline trimming cut 0 bases from V and 6 bases from J; bases unmatched to any gene: 9. Germline loops: CDR1 SEHNR, CDR2 FQNEAQ (reference sequence). The CDR3 extends over 17 amino acids. In DNA, the CDR3 is TGTGCCAGCAGCTTAGCGCTTGGGACAGGGACCAGTCAGCCCCAGCATTTT. This encodes CASSLALGTGTSQPQHF.

The CDR3 here is CASRQDRVNTGELFF. CDR3 bases: TGTGCCAGCAGACAGGACAGGGTTAACACCGGGGAGCTGTTTTTT. The rearrangement joins TRBV27 to TRBJ2-2; 8 bases agree with TRBD1. Trimming cost V 6 bases and J 2 bases; bases outside gene matches: 5. CDR1 and CDR2 (germline): MNHEY, SMNVEV (reference sequence). The CDR3 length is 15 residues.

Comment on this clone: In the same sample, other DNA sequences code for this CDR3. The chain links TRBV4-3 to TRBJ2-7; D tentatively fits TRBD1 or TRBD2 (5 bases each). Deletions cut 3 bases from V and 7 bases from J, with 19 bases between. Germline-derived CDR1 and CDR2 are LGHNA and YSLEER. CDR3 length: 15 amino acids. Written as DNA, the CDR3 is TGCGCCAGCAGCCATTTTACCGGGACGGGGAAAGAGCAGTACTTC. It codes for CASSHFTGTGKEQYF.

The V gene is TRBV7-9, the J gene TRBJ2-3; 7 nucleotides agree with TRBD2. Germline V gene sequence: CDR1 SEHNR, CDR2 FQNEAQ (reference sequence). V lost 10 bases and J lost 1; bases outside the gene matches: 5. This CDR3 contains 13 residues. This CDR3 reads CATLRGGTDTQYF. The CDR3 region has the DNA TGTGCCACCCTCCGGGGGGGCACAGATACGCAGTATTTT.

The V and J genes are TRBV7-2 and TRBJ2-7; D is perhaps TRBD2 (5 bases). CDR1 SGHTA and CDR2 FQGNSA come from the germline V gene. The CDR3 spans 15 residues. Between the trimmed V and J ends, which lost 5 bases and 4 bases, there was a span of 18 bases. The CDR3 coding sequence is TGTGCCAGCAGCCCCCATAGTAGCGAGTATTACGAGCAGTACTTC. It codes for CASSPHSSEYYEQYF.